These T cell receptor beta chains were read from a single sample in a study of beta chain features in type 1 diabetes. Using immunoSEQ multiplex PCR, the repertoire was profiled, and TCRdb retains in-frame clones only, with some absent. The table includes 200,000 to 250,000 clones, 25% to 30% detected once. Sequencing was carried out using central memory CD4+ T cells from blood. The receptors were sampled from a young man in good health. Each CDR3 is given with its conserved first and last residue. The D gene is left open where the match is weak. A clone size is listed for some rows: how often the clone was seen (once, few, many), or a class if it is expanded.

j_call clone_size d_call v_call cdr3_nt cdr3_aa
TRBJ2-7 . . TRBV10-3 TGTGCCATCAGTGAGTCGGCGTCAGCCCCCTACGAGCAGTACTTC CAISESASAPYEQYF
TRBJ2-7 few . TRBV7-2 TGTGCCAGCAGCTTATCGGGGTCCTACGAGCAGTACTTC CASSLSGSYEQYF
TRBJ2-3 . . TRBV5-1 TGCGCCAGCAGCTTATCCAGCTTGGCAGATACGCAGTATTTT CASSLSSLADTQYF
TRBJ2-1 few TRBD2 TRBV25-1 TGTGCCAGCAGTGGAGGACTAGCGGGGGGCCTCTACAATGAGCAGTTCTTC CASSGGLAGGLYNEQFF
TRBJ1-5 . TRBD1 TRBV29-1 TGCAGCGTCGCTGACAGGGGTCGAGATCAGCCCCAGCATTTT CSVADRGRDQPQHF
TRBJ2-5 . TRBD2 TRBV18 TGTGCCAGCTCACCACCGCTCTCACTAGCGGGAGGTCTCCAAGAGACCCAGTACTTC CASSPPLSLAGGLQETQYF
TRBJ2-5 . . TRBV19 TGTGCCAGTAGTATGGTGTTGGGCGAGACCCAGTACTTC CASSMVLGETQYF
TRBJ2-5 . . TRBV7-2 TGTGCCAGCAGCTTAGGGACTTCAGAGACCCAGTACTTC CASSLGTSETQYF
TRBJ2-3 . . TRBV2 TGTGCCAGCAGTGGGCAGCGGGCGACAGATACGCAGTATTTT CASSGQRATDTQYF
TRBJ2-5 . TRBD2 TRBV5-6 TGTGCCAGCAGTACCGCGGGAGTTCCCGAGACCCAGTACTTC CASSTAGVPETQYF
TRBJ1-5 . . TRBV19 TGTGCCAGTAGTATAGCAGGGTTTCAGCCCCAGCATTTT CASSIAGFQPQHF
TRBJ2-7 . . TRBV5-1 TGCGCCAGCAGCCCCACGTTCAGGGCGACCTACGAGCAGTACTTC CASSPTFRATYEQYF
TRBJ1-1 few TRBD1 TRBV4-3 TGCGCCAGCAGCCAAGATCAAAACAGGGGCTTAACTGAAGCTTTCTTT CASSQDQNRGLTEAFF
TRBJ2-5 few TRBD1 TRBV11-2 TGTGCCAGCAGCTCATCCTCCTCGGACAGGGCCCAGTACTTC CASSSSSSDRAQYF
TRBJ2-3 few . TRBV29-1 TGCAGCGTAACCCTCTTGAGGGCGGGCAGCACAGATACGCAGTATTTT CSVTLLRAGSTDTQYF
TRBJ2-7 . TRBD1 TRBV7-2 TGTGCCAGTTCGATTGGAGCAGGGGGCTACGAGCAGTACTTC CASSIGAGGYEQYF
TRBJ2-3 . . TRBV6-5 TGTGCCAGCAGTTACTCGAATGGTTTCACAGATACGCAGTATTTT CASSYSNGFTDTQYF
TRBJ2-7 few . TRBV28 TGTGCCAGCAGTCCTCCAAGGGCCAACTCCTACGAGCAGTACTTC CASSPPRANSYEQYF
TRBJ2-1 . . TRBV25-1 TGTGCCAGCAGTCGGGACCCAACTAGGGAGCAGTTCTTC CASSRDPTREQFF
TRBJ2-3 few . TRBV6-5 TGTGCCAGCAGTTACTCGTCCGGGCTGCACACAGATACGCAGTATTTT CASSYSSGLHTDTQYF
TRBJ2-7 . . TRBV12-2 TGTGTAAAAACGAAGGGGACCTTTTCCTACGAGCAGTACTTC CVKTKGTFSYEQYF
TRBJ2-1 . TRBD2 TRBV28 TGTGCCAGCAGTTTTGCAGCTAGCGGGCATCGCAATGAGCAGTTCTTC CASSFAASGHRNEQFF
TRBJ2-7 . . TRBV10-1 TGCGCCAGCAGTGAGCACGAGCAGTACTTC CASSEHEQYF
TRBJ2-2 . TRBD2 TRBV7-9 TGTGCCAGCAGGCAAAATAGCGGGACCGGGGAGCTGTTTTTT CASRQNSGTGELFF
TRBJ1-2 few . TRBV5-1 TGCGCCAGCAGCTTCTCCGACAAGAACTATGGCTACACCTTC CASSFSDKNYGYTF
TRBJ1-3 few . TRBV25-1 TGTGCCAGCAGTGAGGACTTATCTGGAAACACCATATATTTT CASSEDLSGNTIYF
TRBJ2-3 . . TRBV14 TGTGCCAGCAGCCGAGTAAGGGCCTCGGGGGCGCAGTATTTT CASSRVRASGAQYF
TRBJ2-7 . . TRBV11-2 TGTGCCAGCAGCTTGGGAGTGACAGGTTCCTACGAGCAGTACTTC CASSLGVTGSYEQYF
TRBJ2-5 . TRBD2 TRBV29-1 TGCACCCGGCGGGGAGGGCAAGAGACCCAGTACTTC CTRRGGQETQYF
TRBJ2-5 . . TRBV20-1 TGCAGTGCTATTTCAGGGGTCACCCAGTACTTC CSAISGVTQYF
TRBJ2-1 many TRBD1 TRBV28 TGTGCCAGCAGTTTACCCGGGACAGGGTACAATGAGCAGTTCTTC CASSLPGTGYNEQFF
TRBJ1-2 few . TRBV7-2 TGTGCCAGCAACCGCGGGGGGTTCGGCTACACCTTC CASNRGGFGYTF
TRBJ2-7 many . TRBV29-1 TGCAGCGCCGGTCAAAGAGAATACGAGCAGTACTTC CSAGQREYEQYF
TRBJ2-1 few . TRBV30 TGTGCCTGGAGGGATTTCAATGAGCAGTTCTTC CAWRDFNEQFF
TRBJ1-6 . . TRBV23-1 TGCGCCAGCAGTCAATCGCTCCCGCCCTACTATAATTCACCCCTCCACTTT CASSQSLPPYYNSPLHF
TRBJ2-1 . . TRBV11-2 TGTGCCAGCAGCTTAGGCCACTACAATGAGCAGTTCTTC CASSLGHYNEQFF